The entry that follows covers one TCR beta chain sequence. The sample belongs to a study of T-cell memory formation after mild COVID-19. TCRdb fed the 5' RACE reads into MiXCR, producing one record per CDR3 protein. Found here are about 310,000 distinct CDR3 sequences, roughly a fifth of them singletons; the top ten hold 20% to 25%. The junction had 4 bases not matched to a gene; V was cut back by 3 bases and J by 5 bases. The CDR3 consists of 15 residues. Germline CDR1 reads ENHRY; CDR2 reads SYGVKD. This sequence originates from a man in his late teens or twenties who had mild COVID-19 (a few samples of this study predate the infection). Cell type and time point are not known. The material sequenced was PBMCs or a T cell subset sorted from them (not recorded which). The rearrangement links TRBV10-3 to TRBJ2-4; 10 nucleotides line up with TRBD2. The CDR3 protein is CAISESGLAENIQYF. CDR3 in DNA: TGTGCCATCAGTGAAAGTGGACTAGCGGAAAACATTCAGTACTTC.